This entry lists 5 T cell receptor beta chains sequenced from one sample in a study of T cell changes during pregnancy in multiple sclerosis. Assay: immunoSEQ multiplex PCR; the TCRdb copy retains only in-frame clones and omits some. The table lists about 100,000 clones, about 90% of them singletons. Source: peripheral blood, taken in the second trimester of pregnancy. The receptors come from a female donor with multiple sclerosis, enrolled in a pregnancy study.

The V call is TRBV7-3, the J call TRBJ2-3; no reliable D call. Germline V gene lookup returns CDR1 SGHTA and CDR2 FQGTGA. V shed 1 base and J shed 0 bases, with 8 bases lying between them. This CDR3 spans 15 amino acids. As DNA, the CDR3 is TGTGCCAGCAGCTTAAGCGGATCTAGCACAGATACGCAGTATTTT. Protein product: CASSLSGSSTDTQYF.

The chain recombines TRBV5-5 with TRBJ2-7, with 12 bases lining up with TRBD2. Germline V gene sequence: CDR1 SGHKS, CDR2 YYEKEE (reference sequence). V lost 3 bases to trimming and J lost 5 bases; unmatched junction nucleotides: 6. The CDR3 is 15 residues long. In nucleotides, the CDR3 is TGTGCCAGCAGCTCCGCTAGCGGGAGGGCCGACGAGCAGTACTTC. Protein: CASSSASGRADEQYF.

The rearrangement joins TRBV6-5 to TRBJ2-7; TRBD2 agrees at 8 bases. The CDR3 covers 15 residues. J was trimmed by 2 bases and V by 2 bases; bases with no gene match: 5. Per germline, CDR1 MNHEY and CDR2 SVGAGI. The CDR3 nucleotides read TGTGCCAGCAGTTACACCTTCGGGGGGGCCTACGAGCAGTACTTC. Its translation: CASSYTFGGAYEQYF.

This chain uses TRBV18 with TRBJ2-5, with D perhaps matching TRBD1 (5 bases). The CDR3 sequence is 15 residues long. V was cut by 0 bases and J by 1 base, with 9 bases left in between. CDR1 and CDR2 from the germline V gene are KGHSH and LQKENI. CDR3 DNA: TGTGCCAGCTCACCACCTCCTAGGGGCCAAGAGACCCAGTACTTC. Translation: CASSPPPRGQETQYF.

The genes are TRBV9 and TRBJ2-2; 12 bases are shared with TRBD2. This CDR3 contains 18 residues. CDR1 and CDR2 (germline): SGDLS, YYNGEE. The junction had 5 bases not matched to a gene; V was cut back by 1 base and J by 1 base. CDR3 coding DNA: TGTGCCAGCAGCGTACTAGCGGGAGGGTCTATGAACACCGGGGAGCTGTTTTTT. Translating gives CASSVLAGGSMNTGELFF.